Shown below are 32 T cell receptor beta chains from a single sample sequenced in a study of early T cells in non-severe SARS-CoV-2 infection (dated by TCRdb to about 2021). The library was prepared using 5' RACE. Sequencing took place on a NextSeq 500. Using fastp trimming at Q25 and MiXCR clonotype assembly, TCRdb reanalyzed the public sequencing data and kept in-frame beta chains. Entries that share a CDR3 protein sequence are merged under the most common genes and DNA. This sample has about 84,000 distinct CDR3 sequences in its table, and 12% of those were observed once. The ten biggest clones cover around 2.4% of the sample. Sample: whole blood. The source of these receptors is an adult who was a healthcare worker with PCR-confirmed SARS-CoV-2 infection or an uninfected control (not recorded which).

This clonotype was picked up many times. The chain couples TRBV24-1 to TRBJ2-1, with no clear D. This CDR3 comprises 19 residues. Trimming took off 3 bases at V and 1 base at J, with 21 bases between the two ends. CDR1 and CDR2 (germline): KGHDR, SFDVKD. This CDR3 reads CATSDPRPGTLPSYNEQFF. As DNA, the CDR3 is TGTGCCACCAGTGATCCCCGGCCCGGAACCTTACCTTCCTACAATGAGCAGTTCTTC.

The chain links TRBV7-9 to TRBJ2-1; 10 nucleotides match TRBD2. Trimming cost V 5 bases and J 3 bases; bases outside gene matches: 7. The germline V gene has CDR1 SEHNR and CDR2 FQNEAQ (reference sequence). This CDR3 comprises 16 residues. CDR3 coding DNA: TGTGCCAGCAGCCCGTGGACTAGCGGAGACTACAATGAGCAGTTCTTC. It is translated as CASSPWTSGDYNEQFF. The whole variable domain, remainder taken from reference TRBV7-9 and TRBJ2-1, is DTGVSQNPRHKITKRGQNVTFRCDPISEHNRLYWYRQTLGQGPEFLTYFQNEAQLEKSRLLSDRFSAERPKGSFSTLEIQRTEQGDSAMYLCASSPWTSGDYNEQFFGPGTRLTVL.

In its sample, this clonotype was seen once. The CDR3 spells CASSLTGSYNSPLHF. CDR3 sequence (DNA): TGTGCCAGCAGTTTAACAGGGTCTTATAATTCACCCCTCCACTTT. The V call is TRBV12-3 or TRBV12-4, the J call TRBJ1-6, with D maybe TRBD1 (6 bases). This CDR3 is built from 15 residues. V lost 2 bases and J lost 4, with 9 bases in between.

The J gene is TRBJ2-7, the V gene TRBV5-1, with 8 positions matching TRBD1. Germline V gene lookup returns CDR1 SGHRS and CDR2 YFSETQ. The CDR3 runs 14 residues. J was trimmed by 5 bases and V by 0 bases; bases with no gene match: 4. CDR3 amino acids: CASSLDGQGDEQYF. CDR3 DNA sequence: TGCGCCAGCAGCTTGGACGGACAGGGCGACGAGCAGTACTTC.

This clonotype was seen many times. This CDR3 is CASSVLGTPIEQYF. The CDR3 DNA is TGTGCCAGCAGTGTCCTAGGGACCCCGATCGAGCAGTACTTC. The chain recombines TRBV2 with TRBJ2-7; either TRBD1 or TRBD2 may fit D (5 bases each). The CDR3 covers 14 residues. CDR1 is SNHLY and CDR2 is FYNNEI in the germline V gene. Between the trimmed V and J ends, which lost 4 bases and 6 bases, there was a span of 16 bases.

This chain uses TRBV5-4 with TRBJ2-2; D perhaps matches TRBD1 (5 bases). This CDR3 spans 14 amino acids. The germline V gene has CDR1 SGHNT and CDR2 YYREEE (reference sequence). V lost 4 bases, J lost 3 bases, and 10 bases lay in between. CDR3 nucleotides: TGTGCCAGCAGCCCAAAGGGGTACACCGGGGAGCTGTTTTTT. The encoded protein is CASSPKGYTGELFF.

The chain uses TRBV27 and TRBJ2-7, with D possibly matching TRBD1 (6 bases). The germline V gene encodes CDR1 MNHEY and CDR2 SMNVEV (reference sequence). The CDR3 is made up of 12 amino acids. Between the trimmed V and J ends, which lost 5 bases and 2 bases, there was a span of 7 bases. CDR3 sequence (DNA): TGTGCCAGCAGTGGGGGCGCCTACGAGCAGTACTTC. Translating gives CASSGGAYEQYF.

The chain carries TRBV21-1 and TRBJ1-3. TRBV21-1 is tagged as a pseudogene. The CDR3 consists of 15 residues. CDR3 sequence: CASSNPRISGNTIYF. CDR3 in DNA: TGTGCCAGCAGTAACCCGCGGATCTCTGGAAACACCATATATTTT.

Many counts were recorded for this clonotype. The chain combines TRBV7-6 with TRBJ2-5; either TRBD1 or TRBD2 may supply D (5 bases each). Trimming took off 5 bases at V and 0 bases at J, with 19 bases between the two ends. CDR1 SGHVS and CDR2 FNYEAQ come from the germline V gene. This CDR3 has 17 amino acids. The DNA for the CDR3 is TGTGCCAGCAGCCGGGATCACCGACAGTCGTACCAAGAGACCCAGTACTTC. Translating it yields CASSRDHRQSYQETQYF.

This clonotype has a handful of counts. The chain is built from TRBV11-2 and TRBJ2-7; possibly TRBD1 for D (6 bases). Trimming removed 5 bases at V and 0 bases at J, with 17 bases between. The CDR3 has 16 residues. In germline, CDR1 is SGHAT, CDR2 FQNNGV. Here the CDR3 DNA reads TGTGCCAGCAGCGTAGGGGGAAGGGCTAGCTCCTACGAGCAGTACTTC. This encodes CASSVGGRASSYEQYF.

The sample holds a few counts of this clonotype. The chain couples TRBV28 to TRBJ1-1, with D unresolved. The V end lost 4 bases, the J end lost 1 base, and 13 bases lay between the germline ends. The CDR3 covers 15 residues. The germline V gene encodes CDR1 MDHEN and CDR2 SYDVKM. This CDR3 is CASSSPLVGNTEAFF. CDR3 coding DNA: TGTGCCAGCAGTTCCCCGTTGGTCGGGAACACTGAAGCTTTCTTT. The variable domain in full, with the rest retrieved from reference TRBV28 and TRBJ1-1, is DVKVTQSSRYLVKRTGEKVFLECVQDMDHENMFWYRQDPGLGLRLIYFSYDVKMKEKGDIPEGYSVSREKKERFSLILESASTNQTSMYLCASSSPLVGNTEAFFGQGTRLTVV.

A remark on this clonotype: Since a much larger clone is just one base distant, this may be a read error. In this CDR3 the conserved last residue, phenylalanine or tryptophan, is missing, so a read error is likely. The CDR3 sequence is CAWTLGLLYGYTL. The DNA of the CDR3 is TGTGCCTGGACCCTGGGACTACTCTATGGCTACACCCTC. The chain recombines TRBV30 with TRBJ1-2; the D gene is possibly TRBD1 (5 bases). CDR3 length: 13 residues. Germline V gene lookup returns CDR1 GTSNPN and CDR2 SVGIG (reference sequence). With 4 bases removed from V and 4 bases from J, the gap between germline ends came to 13 bases.

This clonotype showed up many times. The junction departs from the called germline gene at one end, perhaps through a read error. The chain couples TRBV4-1 to TRBJ1-1; 7 bases line up with TRBD1. The length of the CDR3 is 14 residues. The germline V gene encodes CDR1 MGHRA and CDR2 YSYEKL. The CDR3 DNA follows: TGCGCCAGCAGCCAATATAGGGACAGCGGATCGGGGTTCTGG. As protein: CASSQYRDSGSGFW.

This clonotype was counted at least ten times. This chain uses TRBV19 with TRBJ2-1; D gene ambiguous. V was shortened by 4 bases and J by 1 base, with 2 bases between the two germline ends. The CDR3 is made up of 12 amino acids. In germline, CDR1 is LNHDA, CDR2 SQIVND (reference sequence). CDR3 coding DNA: TGTGCCAGTAGTACTTCCTACAATGAGCAGTTCTTC. This encodes CASSTSYNEQFF.

This clonotype was seen ten or more times. The chain couples TRBV12-3 or TRBV12-4 to TRBJ1-4; 7 bases fit TRBD1. This CDR3 contains 15 residues. Trimming removed 5 bases from V and 5 bases from J; junction bases left unmatched: 8. Here the CDR3 reads CASSLAGTDNEKLFF. In DNA form, the CDR3 reads TGTGCCAGCAGTCTCGCCGGGACAGACAATGAAAAACTGTTTTTT.

The sample holds many counts of this clonotype. A junction boundary mismatches the germline segment, possibly from a read error. DNA for the CDR3: TGTGCCAGCAGTTACTGGGAGCCTAGCGGGTTTAGTGTCTTC. Its protein is CASSYWEPSGFSVF. V usage is TRBV6-2 or TRBV6-3 and J usage is TRBJ2-1, with 8 positions matching TRBD2. In germline, CDR1 is MNHEY, CDR2 SVGEGT. There are 14 residues in the CDR3.

V and J are TRBV10-2 and TRBJ2-3; 7 bases line up with TRBD1. V lost 5 bases, J lost 0 bases, and 5 bases stayed unmatched. CDR1 is WSHSY, CDR2 SAAADI, per germline. The CDR3 is 15 amino acids. Here the CDR3 reads CASSKGTASTDTQYF. CDR3 in DNA: TGCGCCAGCAGTAAAGGGACAGCTAGCACAGATACGCAGTATTTT.

There are many counts of this clonotype. This sequence joins TRBV3-1 and TRBJ2-6; 9 nucleotides agree with TRBD1. Per germline, CDR1 LGHDT and CDR2 YNNKEL (reference sequence). The CDR3 consists of 15 residues. J gave up 2 bases and V 5 bases, and 1 base lay outside the gene matches. DNA for the CDR3: TGTGCCAGCAGCGACAGGGGGGCTGGGGCCAACGTCCTGACTTTC. This encodes CASSDRGAGANVLTF.

The chain links TRBV11-2 to TRBJ2-1; D gene unclear. CDR1 is SGHAT and CDR2 is FQNNGV in the germline V gene. The V and J ends lost 0 bases and 7 bases respectively, with 13 bases between them. This CDR3 spans 15 amino acids. Written as DNA, the CDR3 is TGTGCCAGCAGCTTAGATCCAGTTTTATGGAATGAGCAGTTCTTC. The encoded protein is CASSLDPVLWNEQFF.

This rearrangement joins TRBV29-1 to TRBJ2-3; the D gene is possibly TRBD1 (6 bases). Looked up from germline, CDR1 is SQVTM and CDR2 is ANQGSEA. Trimming removed 6 bases from V and 5 bases from J, with 18 bases in between. The CDR3 extends over 14 amino acids. CDR3 sequence reads: CSVPSGSGEDTQYF. As DNA, the CDR3 is TGCAGCGTCCCCAGTGGCTCAGGGGAAGATACGCAGTATTTT.

Many counts were recorded for this clonotype. This rearrangement joins TRBV6-6 to TRBJ2-5; the D gene is possibly TRBD1 (5 bases). The germline V gene encodes CDR1 MNHNY and CDR2 SVGAGI (reference sequence). This CDR3 is built from 15 residues. Trimming pared 6 bases from V and 0 bases from J, leaving 14 bases between. CDR3 in amino acids: CASRKSRGYQETQYF. The CDR3 DNA reads as TGTGCCAGCAGAAAATCTAGGGGTTACCAAGAGACCCAGTACTTC.

This clonotype was counted ten times or more. The CDR3 spells CASSSGGSHNQPQHF. Written as DNA, the CDR3 is TGTGCCAGCAGCTCAGGAGGCTCTCACAATCAGCCCCAGCATTTT. J is TRBJ1-5 and V is TRBV7-2; D is uncertain. The CDR3 sequence is 15 residues long. From germline, CDR1 is SGHTA and CDR2 FQGNSA. Deletions cut 4 bases from V and 3 bases from J, with 13 bases between.

This clonotype has a count of ten or more. This rearrangement joins TRBV5-1 to TRBJ2-3, with 8 bases aligning to TRBD2. The ends lost 2 bases at V and 1 base at J; junction bases unmatched: 6. The V gene's germline CDR1 is SGHRS and CDR2 YFSETQ. There are 16 residues in the CDR3. The CDR3 DNA follows: TGCGCCAGCAGCTTACCGGGTAGCGGGGGCACAGATACGCAGTATTTT. This translates into CASSLPGSGGTDTQYF.

The rearrangement links TRBV6-6 to TRBJ1-4; D might be TRBD1 (5 bases). Trimming removed 1 base at V and 7 bases at J, with 7 bases between. Germline-derived CDR1 and CDR2 are MNHNY and SVGAGI (reference sequence). The length of the CDR3 is 13 residues. DNA for the CDR3: TGTGCCAGCAGTTACTTTGGGACTGAAAAACTGTTTTTT. Its translation is CASSYFGTEKLFF.

The gene calls are TRBV11-3 and TRBJ2-2; no firm D call. The V gene's germline CDR1 is SGHNT and CDR2 YENEEA. The CDR3 contains 14 residues. Trimming pared 3 bases from V and 8 bases from J, leaving 13 bases between. CDR3 nucleotides: TGTGCCAGCAGCTTTAATAGCTGGATAGGGGAGCTGTTTTTT. Translated: CASSFNSWIGELFF.

The chain recombines TRBV20-1 with TRBJ1-2, with a tentative D call TRBD1 (6 bases). The CDR3 sequence is 16 residues long. V was clipped by 1 base and J by 4 bases, with 19 bases between them. The germline CDR1 and CDR2 sequences are DFQATT and SNEGSKA (reference sequence). This CDR3 reads CSARGGGRMETYGYTF. Written as DNA, the CDR3 is TGCAGTGCTAGAGGCGGGGGGCGGATGGAGACCTATGGCTACACCTTC.

The chain is built from TRBV2 and TRBJ1-1; the match to TRBD1 covers 7 bases. The CDR3 has 15 residues. Germline loops: CDR1 SNHLY, CDR2 FYNNEI. With 6 bases clipped from V and 6 bases from J, the junction kept 13 bases outside the gene matches. CDR3 bases: TGTGCCAGCAGAGCCAGACAGGGAGGAGTTGCTGAAGCTTTCTTT. The encoded protein is CASRARQGGVAEAFF.

This clonotype was observed at least ten times. The gene calls are TRBV2 and TRBJ2-5; 7 nucleotides match TRBD1. Germline assignment: CDR1 SNHLY and CDR2 FYNNEI. Trimming at V came to 5 bases and at J to 0 bases, leaving 12 bases not matched to a gene. The CDR3 contains 17 residues. CDR3 residues: CASSPSEGAGYQETQYF. The CDR3 DNA follows: TGTGCCAGCAGTCCCTCCGAGGGGGCGGGTTACCAAGAGACCCAGTACTTC.

Only one count was recorded for this clonotype. The V call is TRBV7-9, the J call TRBJ2-3; D assignment may be TRBD1 or TRBD2 (6 bases each). The CDR3 loop spans 18 amino acids. Germline V gene sequence: CDR1 SEHNR, CDR2 FQNEAQ (reference sequence). Trimming stripped 4 bases from V and 1 base from J, with 21 bases between. The CDR3 reads CASSSPGAAWVRTDTQYF. Written as DNA, the CDR3 is TGTGCCAGCAGCTCTCCGGGGGCCGCTTGGGTCCGCACAGATACGCAGTATTTT.

This clonotype came up a few times. The gene calls are TRBV7-9 and TRBJ2-1; 13 bases line up with TRBD2. In germline, CDR1 is SEHNR, CDR2 FQNEAQ (reference sequence). This CDR3 is 15 amino acids long. The V gene end was trimmed by 7 bases and the J gene end by 5 bases; junction bases not matched to a gene: 5. CDR3 in DNA: TGTGCCAGCATCTCACTAGCGGGAGGGAACAATGAGCAGTTCTTC. It codes for CASISLAGGNNEQFF.

This clonotype was counted between two and nine times. The CDR3, as DNA: TGTGCCAGCAGCCCCGGACAGGGGGACACTGAAGCTTTCTTT. Translation gives CASSPGQGDTEAFF. The chain uses TRBV11-3 and TRBJ1-1, with TRBD1 matching over 10 bases. The length of the CDR3 is 14 residues. Germline assignment: CDR1 SGHNT and CDR2 YENEEA. V shed 5 bases, J shed 3 bases, and the junction held 3 bases outside the gene matches.

In its sample, this clonotype was seen a few times. The J gene is TRBJ2-2, the V gene TRBV6-1; perhaps TRBD2 as D (6 bases). The CDR3 consists of 14 residues. Trimming cost V 6 bases and J 7 bases, with 15 bases left between them. Germline CDR1 and CDR2: MNHNS and SASEGT. CDR3 in DNA: TGTGCCAGCAGGGAGGGCGGCGGGGTCGGGGAGCTGTTTTTT. It encodes CASREGGGVGELFF.